The T cell receptor beta chain described here comes from a study of Ad26.COV2.S vaccination and SARS-CoV-2 variants (dated by TCRdb to 2020 to 2022). Study-level background: Donors in the vaccine arm were drawn from COV1001, a phase I-IIa trial of Ad26.COV2.S in healthy adults that was multicentre, randomized, double-blind and placebo-controlled. Ad26.COV2.S was given intramuscularly at 5x10^10 or 1x10^11 viral particles, as a single shot or as two shots 56 days apart. TCRbeta repertoire sequencing was used to assess the specificity and breadth of SARS-CoV-2-reactive T cell receptors after Ad26.COV2.S vaccination. A total of 32 samples were included in the TCR-sequenced set, comprising some 20 Ad26.COV2.S vaccine recipients, 5 placebo recipients and 8 SARS-CoV-2 convalescent individuals. Trial participants were randomized into five groups of five: low-dose or high-dose Ad26.COV2.S given once or twice, or placebo on both occasions. Investigators did not know the trial group allocation while performing experiments and assessing outcomes. What the work shows at the level of the full study, not this receptor alone: The study lacked the statistical power to compare responses across vaccine doses or regimens. Spike-specific TCR breadth was higher in Ad26.COV2.S recipients than in placebo recipients (P = 0.0014). The authors noted that the TCR breadth and depth analyses may have underestimated total T cell responses. Vaccine and placebo recipients had similar non-spike TCR breadth, a finding consistent with the vaccine containing only spike. After vaccination, substantial breadth of spike-specific CD8+ and CD4+ T cell responses was reported.

On this clone: Its antigen is unknown. No base qualities exist here, and no much larger clone lies one base off it.

TCRbeta CDR3 regions were sequenced with the immunoSEQ Assay. After extraction, genomic DNA underwent amplification by bias-controlled multiplex PCR, followed by high-throughput sequencing. As for the authors' bioinformatics: To quantify the absolute abundance of every unique TCRbeta CDR3 region, sequences were collapsed and filtered. T cell fraction was estimated by normalizing TCRbeta template counts to usable DNA, with usable DNA measured through amplification of reference genes found in all nucleated cells. Repertoire TCRs were annotated as SARS-CoV-2-specific when V gene, CDR3 amino acid sequence and J gene were exactly matched to a known reactive TCR set. MIRA supplied the reference SARS-CoV-2 TCR set, which was filtered for enrichment in COVID-19-positive ImmuneCODE repertoires so that public or cross-reactive TCRs were removed. Based on the MIRA antigens, annotated TCRs were further analysed at the level of specific ORF or position within ORF. Breadth was defined as the number of annotated unique rearrangements divided by the total number of unique productive rearrangements, and depth was defined as the summed frequency of the annotated unique rearrangements. Two-sided Wilcoxon rank-sum tests were used to compare TCR breadth between groups. TCRdb re-hosts the immuneACCESS table, in-frame sequences only. Its copies lack some clones; in the studies checked, an unresolved V gene accounts for under half of them, and the cause for the rest is not known. The V and J calls and clone size were taken over from that table, and D and trimming were inferred from the DNA. The sample includes about 450,000 clones, with approximately 89% observed a single time. The ten largest clones take up 2.5% of the sample.

The CDR3 sequence holds 15 residues, the cysteine and phenylalanine included. This entry keeps only the CDR3 DNA: 45 bases, framed from base 1. CDR1 and CDR2 were assigned from the germline V gene (reference sequence) as LNHNV and YYDKDF. Trimming costs V 0 bases and J 0 bases, and their ends lie 8 bases apart. Reading the label with the study, this specimen's treatment or condition is: about 20 received Ad26.COV2.S at low or high dose, single or two shots; about 5 received placebo; per-sample allocation not given. Repertoires of vaccine and placebo recipients were sequenced from samples taken on day 63 after the first injection. In Cohort 1b, 25 to 30 adults aged 18-55 years were enrolled at a single site in Boston, USA, between 29 July and 7 August 2020. Ad26.COV2.S was a replication-incompetent adenovirus type 26 vector that expressed a prefusion-stabilized SARS-CoV-2 spike protein derived from the original Wuhan strain.

The sequenced sample was peripheral blood, obtained in a trial of Ad26.COV2.S vaccine versus placebo. This receptor was identified in a person aged 18-60 years who received the Ad26.COV2.S COVID-19 vaccine or a placebo. The chain is assembled from TRBV15 and TRBJ1-1; D gene: possibly TRBD1, on 5 matching bases. The bases are TGTGCCACCAGCAGAGATCAGGGTGTGAACACTGAAGCTTTCTTT. Its product reads: CATSRDQGVNTEAFF.